The clone carrying this TCR beta chain was seen repeatedly, ten times or more. Its antigen remains unknown. Between the trimmed V and J ends, which lost 3 bases and 7 bases, there was a span of 13 bases. This CDR3 spans 15 amino acids. CDR1 is MDHEN, CDR2 SYDVKM, per germline. The data derive from a study of T-cell reconstitution after alpha-beta-depleted transplantation in children. Study-level findings and limits: Hyperexpanded clones declined; after one year, newly produced T cells mostly supplied diversity. Approximately two months post-transplant, alpha-beta T cells reportedly originated from several hundred expanded graft clones. Surviving recipient T cells and thymic progenitors accounted for the high day-60 TCRbeta diversity observed in some patients.

TCRbeta library preparation incorporated unique molecular identifiers. MiXCR, applied by TCRdb to the PCR reads, yields one record per CDR3 protein. The sample gives about 900,000 distinct CDR3 sequences, under 30% of which show up once; under 30% is in the top ten. Sequences were derived from PBMCs, mostly from graft donor cells, sampled 360 days after TCRalphabeta/CD19-depleted stem cell transplant. The source of this sequence is a boy younger than two who had a stem cell transplant for SCID, so the T cells may come from the graft donor. This sequence joins TRBV28 and TRBJ1-6; tentatively, D is TRBD1 (5 bases). The CDR3 region is CASSFREGYNSPLHF. Written as DNA, the CDR3 is TGTGCCAGCAGTTTCAGGGAGGGTTACAATTCACCCCTCCACTTT.